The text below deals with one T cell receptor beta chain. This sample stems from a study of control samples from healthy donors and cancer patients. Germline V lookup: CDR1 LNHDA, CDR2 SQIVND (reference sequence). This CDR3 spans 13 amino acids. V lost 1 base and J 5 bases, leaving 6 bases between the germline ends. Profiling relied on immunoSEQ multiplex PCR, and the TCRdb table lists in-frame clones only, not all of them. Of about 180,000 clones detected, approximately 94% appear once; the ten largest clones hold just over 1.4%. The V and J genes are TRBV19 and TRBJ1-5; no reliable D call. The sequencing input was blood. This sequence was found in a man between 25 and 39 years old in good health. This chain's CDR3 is CASSIVNDQPQHF. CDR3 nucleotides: TGTGCCAGTAGTATAGTCAACGATCAGCCCCAGCATTTT.